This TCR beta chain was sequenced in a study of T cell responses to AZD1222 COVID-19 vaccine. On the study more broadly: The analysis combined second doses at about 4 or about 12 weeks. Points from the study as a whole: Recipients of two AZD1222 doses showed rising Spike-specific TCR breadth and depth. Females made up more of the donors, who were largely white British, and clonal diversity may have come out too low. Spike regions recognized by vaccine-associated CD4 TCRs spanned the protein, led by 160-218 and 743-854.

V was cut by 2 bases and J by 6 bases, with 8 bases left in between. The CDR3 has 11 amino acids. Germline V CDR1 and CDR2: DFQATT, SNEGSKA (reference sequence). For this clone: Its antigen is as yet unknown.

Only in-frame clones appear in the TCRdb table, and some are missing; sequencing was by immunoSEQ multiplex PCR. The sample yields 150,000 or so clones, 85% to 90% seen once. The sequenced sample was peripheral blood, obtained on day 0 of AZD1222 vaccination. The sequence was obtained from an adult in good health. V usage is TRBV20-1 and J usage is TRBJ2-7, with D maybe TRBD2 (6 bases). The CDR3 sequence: CSARPGVEQYV. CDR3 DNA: TGCAGTGCTAGACCGGGGGTCGAGCAGTACGTC.